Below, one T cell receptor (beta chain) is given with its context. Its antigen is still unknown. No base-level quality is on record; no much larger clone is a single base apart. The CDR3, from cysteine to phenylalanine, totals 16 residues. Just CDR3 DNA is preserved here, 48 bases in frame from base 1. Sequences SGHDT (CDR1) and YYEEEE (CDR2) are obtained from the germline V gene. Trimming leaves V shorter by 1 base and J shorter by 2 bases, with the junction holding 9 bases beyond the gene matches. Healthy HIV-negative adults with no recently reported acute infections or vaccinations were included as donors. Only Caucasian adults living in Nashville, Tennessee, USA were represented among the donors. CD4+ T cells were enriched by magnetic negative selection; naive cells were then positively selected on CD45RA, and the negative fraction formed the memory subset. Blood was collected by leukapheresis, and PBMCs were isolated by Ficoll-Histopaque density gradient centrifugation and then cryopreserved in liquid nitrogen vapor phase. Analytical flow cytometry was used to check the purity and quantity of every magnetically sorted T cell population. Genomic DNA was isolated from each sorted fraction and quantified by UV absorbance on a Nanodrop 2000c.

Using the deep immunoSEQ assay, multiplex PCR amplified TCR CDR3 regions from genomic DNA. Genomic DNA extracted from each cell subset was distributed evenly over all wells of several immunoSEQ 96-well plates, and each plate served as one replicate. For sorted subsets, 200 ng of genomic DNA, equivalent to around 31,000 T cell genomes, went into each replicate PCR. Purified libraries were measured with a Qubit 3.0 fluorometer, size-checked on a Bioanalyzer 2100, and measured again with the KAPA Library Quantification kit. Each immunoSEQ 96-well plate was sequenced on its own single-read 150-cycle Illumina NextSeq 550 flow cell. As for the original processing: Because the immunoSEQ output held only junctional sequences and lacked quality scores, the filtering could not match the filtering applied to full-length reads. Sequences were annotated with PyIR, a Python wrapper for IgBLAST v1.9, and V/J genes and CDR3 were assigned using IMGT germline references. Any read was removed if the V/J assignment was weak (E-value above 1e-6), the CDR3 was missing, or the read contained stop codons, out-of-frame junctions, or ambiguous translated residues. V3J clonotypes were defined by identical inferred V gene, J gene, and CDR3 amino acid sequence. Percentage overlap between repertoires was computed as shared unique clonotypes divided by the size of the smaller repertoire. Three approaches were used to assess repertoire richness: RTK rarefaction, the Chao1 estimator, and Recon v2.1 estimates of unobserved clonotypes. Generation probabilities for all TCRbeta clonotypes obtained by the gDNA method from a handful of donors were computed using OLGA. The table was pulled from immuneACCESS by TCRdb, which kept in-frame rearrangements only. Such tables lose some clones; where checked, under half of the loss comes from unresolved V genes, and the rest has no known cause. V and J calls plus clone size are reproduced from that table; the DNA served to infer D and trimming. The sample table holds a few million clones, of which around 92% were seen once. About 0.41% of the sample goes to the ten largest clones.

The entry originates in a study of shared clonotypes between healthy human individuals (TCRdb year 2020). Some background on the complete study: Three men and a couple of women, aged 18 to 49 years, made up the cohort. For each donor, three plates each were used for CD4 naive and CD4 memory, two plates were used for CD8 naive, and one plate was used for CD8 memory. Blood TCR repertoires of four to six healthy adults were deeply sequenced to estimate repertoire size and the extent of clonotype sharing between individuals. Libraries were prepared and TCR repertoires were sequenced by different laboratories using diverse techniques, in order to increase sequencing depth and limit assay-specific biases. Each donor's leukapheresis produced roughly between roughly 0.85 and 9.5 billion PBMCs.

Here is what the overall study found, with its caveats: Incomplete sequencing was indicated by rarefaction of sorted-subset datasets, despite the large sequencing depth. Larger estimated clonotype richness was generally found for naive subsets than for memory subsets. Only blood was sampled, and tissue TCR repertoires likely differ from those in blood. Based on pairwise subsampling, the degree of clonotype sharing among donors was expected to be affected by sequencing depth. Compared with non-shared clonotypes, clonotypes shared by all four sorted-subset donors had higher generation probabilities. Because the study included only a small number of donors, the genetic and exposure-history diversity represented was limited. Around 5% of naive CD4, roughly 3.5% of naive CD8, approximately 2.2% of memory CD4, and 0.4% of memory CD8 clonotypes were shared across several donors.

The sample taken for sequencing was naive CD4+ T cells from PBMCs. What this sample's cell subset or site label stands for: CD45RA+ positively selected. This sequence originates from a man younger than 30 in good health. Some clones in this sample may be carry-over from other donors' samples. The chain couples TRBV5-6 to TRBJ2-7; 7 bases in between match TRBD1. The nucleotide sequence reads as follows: TGTGCCAGCAGCTTGCGGACAGGACACTTGCCCTACGAGCAGTACTTC. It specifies CASSLRTGHLPYEQYF.